This TCR beta chain was observed in a study of beta chain features in type 1 diabetes. Turning to the study itself: There were some 100,000,000 sorted cells examined across all samples. Study results and caveats: Patients' naive, central memory and regulatory TCRB repertoires appeared more alike than those of healthy donors. There was a moderate but significant shortening of TCRB CDR3s in all four CD4+ subsets of Type 1 diabetes patients.

The V gene end was trimmed by 4 bases and the J gene end by 0 bases; junction bases not matched to a gene: 11. Germline-derived CDR1 and CDR2 are SGHDN and FVKESK. This CDR3 region has 17 residues. Expressed TCRB transcripts were sequenced because the entire RNA isolate underwent reverse transcription. Sequenced by immunoSEQ multiplex PCR; TCRdb stores in-frame clones only, minus some. The table records roughly 140,000 clones, approximately 8.1% of them present only once. Over 95% purity was reached by all sorted populations. This clone was picked up a small number of times. Antigen: not known. This clonotype originated in a young man in good health. The source material was central memory CD4+ T cells from blood. This rearrangement joins TRBV14 to TRBJ1-1; 7 nucleotides line up with TRBD1. CDR3: CASSPWTGLLMNTEAFF. The CDR3 bases are TGTGCCAGCAGCCCGTGGACAGGTTTGTTAATGAACACTGAAGCTTTCTTT.